This T cell receptor (beta chain) was captured by sequencing in a study of response to subunit inactivated influenza vaccine. General study results and limits: A suggestion made by the authors is that each seasonal influenza vaccination recruits few new T cells.

TCRdb redid the calling of the RT-PCR reads with MiXCR, one entry per CDR3 protein. The profile covers fewer than 600,000 distinct CDR3 sequences, with around 7.9% appearing a single time and over 10% taken by the ten largest. For this clonotype: Its specificity is unknown.

The germline V gene encodes CDR1 LGHDT and CDR2 YNNKEL (reference sequence). The CDR3 is made up of 14 amino acids. Between the trimmed V and J ends, which lost 3 bases and 3 bases, there was a span of 12 bases. The specimen was PBMCs from blood, collected roughly 24 months after vaccination. The chain carries TRBV3-1 and TRBJ2-7; weak D call: TRBD2 (5 bases). This clonotype was sampled from a man between 45 and 75 years old who received an inactivated influenza vaccine. The CDR3 region is CASSQKTGIYEQYF. Written as DNA, the CDR3 is TGTGCCAGCAGCCAGAAGACGGGGATCTACGAGCAGTACTTC.